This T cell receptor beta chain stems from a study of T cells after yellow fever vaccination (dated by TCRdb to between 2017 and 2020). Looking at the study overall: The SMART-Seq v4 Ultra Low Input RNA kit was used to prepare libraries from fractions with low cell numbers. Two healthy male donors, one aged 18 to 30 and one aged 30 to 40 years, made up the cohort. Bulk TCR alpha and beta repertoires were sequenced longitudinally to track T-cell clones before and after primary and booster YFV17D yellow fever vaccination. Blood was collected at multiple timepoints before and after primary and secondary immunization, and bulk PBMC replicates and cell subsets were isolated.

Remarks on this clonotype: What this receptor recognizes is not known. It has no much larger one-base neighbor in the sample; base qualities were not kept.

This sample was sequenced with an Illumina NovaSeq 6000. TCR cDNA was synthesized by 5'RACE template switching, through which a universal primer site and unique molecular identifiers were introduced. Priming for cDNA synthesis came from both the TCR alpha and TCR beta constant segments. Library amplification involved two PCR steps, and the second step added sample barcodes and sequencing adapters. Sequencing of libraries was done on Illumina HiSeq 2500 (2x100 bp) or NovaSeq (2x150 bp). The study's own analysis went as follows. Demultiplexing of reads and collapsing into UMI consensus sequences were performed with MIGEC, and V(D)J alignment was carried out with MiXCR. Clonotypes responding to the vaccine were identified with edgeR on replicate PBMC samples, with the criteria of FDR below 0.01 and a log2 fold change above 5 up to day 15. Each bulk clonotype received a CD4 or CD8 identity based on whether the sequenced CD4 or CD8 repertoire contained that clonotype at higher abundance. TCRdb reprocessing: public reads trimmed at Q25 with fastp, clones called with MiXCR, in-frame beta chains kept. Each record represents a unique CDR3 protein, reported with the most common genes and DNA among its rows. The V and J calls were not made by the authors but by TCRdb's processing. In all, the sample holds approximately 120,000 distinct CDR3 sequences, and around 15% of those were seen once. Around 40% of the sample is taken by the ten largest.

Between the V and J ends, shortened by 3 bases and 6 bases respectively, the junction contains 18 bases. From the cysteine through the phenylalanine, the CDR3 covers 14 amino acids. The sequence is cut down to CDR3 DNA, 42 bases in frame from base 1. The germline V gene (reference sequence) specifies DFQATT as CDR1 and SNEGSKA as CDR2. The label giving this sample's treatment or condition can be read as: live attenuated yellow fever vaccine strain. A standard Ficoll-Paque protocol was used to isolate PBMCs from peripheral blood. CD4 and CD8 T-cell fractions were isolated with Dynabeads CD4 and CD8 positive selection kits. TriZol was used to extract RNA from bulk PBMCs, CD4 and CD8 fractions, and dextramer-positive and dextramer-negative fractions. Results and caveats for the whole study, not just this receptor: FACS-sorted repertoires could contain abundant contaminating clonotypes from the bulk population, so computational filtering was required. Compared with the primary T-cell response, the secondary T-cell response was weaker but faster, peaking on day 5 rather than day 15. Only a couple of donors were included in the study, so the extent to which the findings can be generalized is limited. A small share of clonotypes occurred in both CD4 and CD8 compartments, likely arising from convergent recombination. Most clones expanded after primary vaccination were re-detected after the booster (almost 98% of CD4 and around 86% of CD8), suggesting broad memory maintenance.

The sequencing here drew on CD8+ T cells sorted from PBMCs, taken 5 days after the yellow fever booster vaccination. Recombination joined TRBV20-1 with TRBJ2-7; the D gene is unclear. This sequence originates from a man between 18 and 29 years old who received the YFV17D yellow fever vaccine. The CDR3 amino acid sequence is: CSARLGRILGEQYF. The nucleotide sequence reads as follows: TGCAGTGCTAGGCTTGGACGTATATTGGGCGAGCAGTACTTC.